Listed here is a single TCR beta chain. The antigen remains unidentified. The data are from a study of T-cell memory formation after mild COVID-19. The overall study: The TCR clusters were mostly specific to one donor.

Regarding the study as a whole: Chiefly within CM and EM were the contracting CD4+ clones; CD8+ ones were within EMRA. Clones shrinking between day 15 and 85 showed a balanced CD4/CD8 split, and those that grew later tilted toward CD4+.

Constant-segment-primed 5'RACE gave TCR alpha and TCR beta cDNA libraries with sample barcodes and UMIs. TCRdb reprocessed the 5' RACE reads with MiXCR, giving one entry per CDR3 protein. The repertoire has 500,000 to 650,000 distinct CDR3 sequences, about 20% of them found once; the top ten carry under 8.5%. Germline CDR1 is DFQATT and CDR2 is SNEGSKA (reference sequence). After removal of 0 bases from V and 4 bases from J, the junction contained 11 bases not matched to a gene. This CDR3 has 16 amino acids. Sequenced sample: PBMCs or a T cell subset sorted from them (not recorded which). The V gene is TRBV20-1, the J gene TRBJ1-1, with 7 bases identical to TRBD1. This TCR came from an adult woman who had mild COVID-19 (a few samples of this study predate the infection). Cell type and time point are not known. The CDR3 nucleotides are TGCAGTGCTAGAGATCAGGTACAGGGGTGGACCACTGAAGCTTTCTTT. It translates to CSARDQVQGWTTEAFF.